The entry below describes one T cell receptor beta chain. PCR was performed using 60 Vbeta and 13 Jbeta primers. Repertoires were generated with immunoSEQ multiplex PCR, while TCRdb's copy carries only in-frame clones and drops some. Counted here are fewer than 250,000 clones, approximately 80% occurring once; the ten biggest clones make up roughly 14%. The source of the sample is a study of cytomegalovirus exposure and HLA in healthy donors. V lost 5 bases, J lost 7 bases, and 14 bases stayed unmatched. Germline loops: CDR1 SGHVS, CDR2 FNYEAQ. The CDR3 totals 18 residues. The V gene is TRBV7-6, the J gene TRBJ2-2, with TRBD2 identical over 12 bases. This receptor was taken from a woman in her twenties or thirties in good health and CMV-seropositive. Sequencing was carried out using PBMCs. The CDR3 DNA reads as TGTGCCAGCAGCCTTGGACTAGCGGGAACCTCATGGGGCGGGGAGCTGTTTTTT. It yields the protein CASSLGLAGTSWGGELFF.